Following are 14 T cell receptor beta chains from one sample sequenced in a study of blood T cell repertoires in COVID-19. The table came from immunoSEQ multiplex PCR; TCRdb's copy has only in-frame clones and leaves some out. The table lists about 13,000 clones, more than 70% of them singletons. The material sequenced was peripheral blood. These receptors all stem from a human donor in a cohort sampled during active COVID-19.

The chain links TRBV6-4 to TRBJ1-2; D is ambiguous. Germline-derived CDR1 and CDR2 are MRHNA and SNTAGT. The V and J ends lost 5 bases and 5 bases respectively, with 6 bases between them. CDR3 size: 11 residues. CDR3 in DNA: TGTGCCAGCAGTTCCGGGTATGGCTACACCTTC. It specifies CASSSGYGYTF.

This clone was detected only a few times. The genes are TRBV4-3 and TRBJ2-7; D is perhaps TRBD2 (5 bases). Germline values: CDR1 LGHNA, CDR2 YSLEER. The CDR3 length is 13 residues. Trimming left V 0 bases short and J 5 bases short, with 8 bases between. CDR3 DNA: TGCGCCAGCAGCCAAGATGCCGGGGACGAGCAGTACTTC. The encoded protein is CASSQDAGDEQYF.

V and J are TRBV6-5 and TRBJ2-7; no firm D call. CDR1 and CDR2 (germline): MNHEY, SVGAGI. The CDR3 totals 14 residues. Between the trimmed V and J ends, which lost 3 bases and 0 bases, there was a span of 9 bases. CDR3 sequence reads: CASSYQWSSYEQYF. The CDR3, as DNA: TGTGCCAGCAGTTATCAGTGGAGCTCCTACGAGCAGTACTTC.

This chain links TRBV5-5 with TRBJ2-3, with D tentatively TRBD2 (5 bases). V lost 4 bases to trimming and J lost 1 base, with 13 bases between them. Germline V gives CDR1 SGHKS, CDR2 YYEKEE (reference sequence). There are 15 residues in the CDR3. CDR3 region: CASSEDGVGTDTQYF. The DNA of the CDR3 is TGTGCCAGCAGCGAAGACGGGGTAGGCACAGATACGCAGTATTTT.

The chain employs TRBV10-3 and TRBJ2-1; D gene uncertain. Deletions cut 7 bases from V and 9 bases from J, with 13 bases between. The CDR3 sequence is 12 residues long. Germline CDR1 reads ENHRY; CDR2 reads SYGVKD. The CDR3 loop is CAITGSFGEQFF. For the CDR3, the DNA is TGTGCCATCACTGGTAGCTTTGGTGAGCAGTTCTTC.

V and J are TRBV19 and TRBJ1-3; 9 bases map to TRBD1. Per the germline V gene, CDR1 is LNHDA and CDR2 is SQIVND (reference sequence). This CDR3 spans 14 amino acids. J gave up 8 bases and V 5 bases, and 7 bases lay outside the gene matches. CDR3 region: CASSPGQGTHTIYF. The CDR3 DNA reads as TGTGCCAGTAGTCCGGGACAGGGTACGCACACCATATATTTT. Full variable domain (outside the CDR3, taken from reference TRBV19 and TRBJ1-3): DGGITQSPKYLFRKEGQNVTLSCEQNLNHDAMYWYRQDPGQGLRLIYYSQIVNDFQKGDIAEGYSVSREKKESFPLTVTSAQKNPTAFYLCASSPGQGTHTIYFGEGSWLTVV.

The chain has TRBV18 and TRBJ2-7; D might be TRBD2 (5 bases). The CDR3 length is 15 residues. V was clipped by 3 bases and J by 1 base, with 13 bases between them. CDR1 and CDR2 (germline): KGHSH, LQKENI. CDR3 in amino acids: CASSPGPEGSYEQYF. The DNA of the CDR3 is TGTGCCAGCTCACCGGGTCCCGAGGGATCCTACGAGCAGTACTTC.

This chain links TRBV10-3 with TRBJ2-1, with 14 bases lining up with TRBD2. Germline CDR1 is ENHRY and CDR2 is SYGVKD. The CDR3 is 16 amino acids. After removal of 5 bases from V and 7 bases from J, the junction contained 7 bases not matched to a gene. The CDR3 bases are TGTGCCATCAGTACCCGGACTAGCGGGAGGACTAATGAGCAGTTCTTC. This gives the protein CAISTRTSGRTNEQFF.

The chain carries TRBV5-8 and TRBJ2-2, with D unresolved. The CDR3 is made up of 16 amino acids. Per germline, CDR1 SGHTS and CDR2 YDEGEE. Deletions cut 5 bases from V and 3 bases from J, with 17 bases between. CDR3 region: CASRPQQAPDTGELFF. The CDR3 DNA is TGTGCCAGCAGGCCTCAACAAGCGCCAGACACCGGGGAGCTGTTTTTT.

The chain links TRBV11-2 to TRBJ2-3; D perhaps matches TRBD2 (6 bases). V was trimmed by 1 base and J by 1 base, leaving 9 bases between them. The V gene's germline CDR1 is SGHAT and CDR2 FQNNGV. This CDR3 comprises 15 residues. The DNA for the CDR3 is TGTGCCAGCAGCTTAGGCGCTAGCGGCACAGATACGCAGTATTTT. Amino acids: CASSLGASGTDTQYF.

This clone was seen only once. The rearrangement uses TRBV7-2 and TRBJ1-2; a weak D match, TRBD1 (6 bases). Per the germline V gene, CDR1 is SGHTA and CDR2 is FQGNSA. The CDR3 is 15 residues long. With 5 bases removed from V and 0 bases from J, the gap between germline ends came to 13 bases. The CDR3, as DNA: TGTGCCAGCAGCCCCGGGACACAAGCTAACTATGGCTACACCTTC. Translating gives CASSPGTQANYGYTF.

This clone was seen a handful of times. The genes are TRBV9 and TRBJ2-7; the match to TRBD1 covers 9 bases. V lost 3 bases to trimming and J lost 3 bases; unmatched junction nucleotides: 7. CDR3 size: 15 residues. Germline values: CDR1 SGDLS, CDR2 YYNGEE. The CDR3 spells CASSGEDRGGYEQYF. The DNA of the CDR3 is TGTGCCAGCAGCGGGGAGGACAGGGGAGGCTACGAGCAGTACTTC.

This rearrangement joins TRBV11-2 to TRBJ1-2, with 9 bases that match TRBD1. V lost 0 bases and J lost 8; bases outside the gene matches: 4. Germline-derived CDR1 and CDR2 are SGHAT and FQNNGV. This CDR3 is 14 amino acids long. The CDR3 spells CASSLERTGEGYTF. CDR3 bases: TGTGCCAGCAGCTTAGAAAGGACAGGGGAGGGCTACACCTTC. Drawing the rest from reference TRBV11-2 and TRBJ1-2, the complete variable domain is EAGVAQSPRYKIIEKRQSVAFWCNPISGHATLYWYQQILGQGPKLLIQFQNNGVVDDSQLPKDRFSAERLKGVDSTLKIQPAKLEDSAVYLCASSLERTGEGYTFGSGTRLTVV.

The V gene is TRBV28, the J gene TRBJ1-1; 8 bases agree with TRBD1. Germline CDR1 and CDR2: MDHEN and SYDVKM. This CDR3 spans 14 amino acids. V lost 7 bases, J lost 8 bases, and 12 bases stayed unmatched. Here the CDR3 DNA reads TGTGCCAGCACACAGGGGGGCCCCGGCCTCGAAGCTTTCTTT. Its translation is CASTQGGPGLEAFF.